The clone carrying this T cell receptor (beta chain) was observed at least ten times. Antigen unknown. The sample comes from a study of T cells in Graves' hyperthyroidism and ophthalmopathy. Findings and limits, study-wide: Ophthalmopathy was separated from stable hyperthyroidism by a 13 V-J model. For ophthalmopathy, model prediction preceded onset by a median roughly 5.9 months.

Among the patients, aged 18 to 65, hyperthyroidism was newly diagnosed and had lasted under 2 months. RNA transcripts were the template for amplifying TCR beta CDR3 regions. The TCR CDR3 first-round RT-PCR relied on the HTBI primer set. TCRdb re-derived calls from the multiplex PCR reads in MiXCR, one entry per CDR3 protein. The profile shows approximately 370,000 distinct CDR3 sequences, 17% of them singletons. The germline V gene has CDR1 SGHAT and CDR2 FQNNGV. V gave up 0 bases and J gave up 6 bases, with 5 bases separating them. The CDR3 sequence is 12 residues long. V is TRBV11-2 and J is TRBJ2-5; no firm D call. This clonotype originated in a woman in her twenties or thirties with Graves' hyperthyroidism that later progressed to Graves' ophthalmopathy. The sample comprised blood. The CDR3 nucleotides are TGTGCCAGCAGCTTAGATCAACAGACCCAGTACTTC. It codes for CASSLDQQTQYF.